This T cell receptor (beta chain) was sequenced in a study of CD8+ T cells in alopecia areata. With respect to this clone: Its specificity is unknown.

Whole-study findings and limits: An increase in clonality over normal scalp was evident in lesional scalp, especially alopecia totalis/universalis.

Extraction and reverse transcription of RNA yielded cDNA as the sequencing template. Generated by immunoSEQ multiplex PCR, the TCRdb table keeps only in-frame clones and is missing some. The repertoire holds about 250,000 clones, with around 64% as singletons. V was cut by 0 bases and J by 10 bases, with 7 bases left in between. CDR1 and CDR2 from the germline V gene are MNHEY and SMNVEV (reference sequence). The CDR3 is made up of 12 amino acids. Treatment defined: oral pan-JAK inhibitor, 5-10 mg twice daily. The chain uses TRBV27 and TRBJ2-1; D unresolved. The source of this sequence is a human donor with alopecia areata. Here the sequenced sample was CD4+ T cells sorted from blood, taken between weeks 51 and 52, from a patient treated with tofacitinib. In DNA form, the CDR3 reads TGTGCCAGCAGTTTATCTGCTGGGGAGCAGTTCTTC. Residues: CASSLSAGEQFF.